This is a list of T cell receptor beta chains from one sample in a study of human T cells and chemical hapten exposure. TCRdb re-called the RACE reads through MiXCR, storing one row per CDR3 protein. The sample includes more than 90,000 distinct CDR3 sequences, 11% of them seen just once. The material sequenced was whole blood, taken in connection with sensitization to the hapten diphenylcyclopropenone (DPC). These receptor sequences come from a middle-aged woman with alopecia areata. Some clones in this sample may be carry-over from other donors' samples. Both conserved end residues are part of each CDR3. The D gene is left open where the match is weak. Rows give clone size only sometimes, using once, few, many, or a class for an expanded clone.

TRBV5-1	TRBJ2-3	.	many	TGCGCCAGCAGCCCCGCCCGGGGTCCAGATACGCAGTATTTT	CASSPARGPDTQYF
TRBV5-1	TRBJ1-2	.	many	TGCGCCAGCAGCCCGCCGGGACCGCCCGACTATGGCTACACCTTC	CASSPPGPPDYGYTF
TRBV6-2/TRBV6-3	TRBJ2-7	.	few	TGTGCCACCCAGCAAGTTTACTACGAGCAGTACTTC	CATQQVYYEQYF
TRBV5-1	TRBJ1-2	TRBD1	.	TGCGCCAGCAGCTTGGTGACAGGGGAAAACTATGGCTACACCTTC	CASSLVTGENYGYTF
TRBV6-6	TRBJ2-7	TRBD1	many	TGTGCCAGCAGTTACGCCGACAGGGTTTACGAGCAGTACTTC	CASSYADRVYEQYF
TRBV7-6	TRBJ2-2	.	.	TGTGCCAGCAGGTCAGGGGCCGGGGAGCTGTTTTTT	CASRSGAGELFF
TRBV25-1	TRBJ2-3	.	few	TGTGCCAGCAAAGGTCCGGGGACGGATGGAGAACACAAGCAGTATTTT	CASKGPGTDGEHKQYF
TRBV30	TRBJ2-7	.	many	TGTGCCTGGCGGTCCGCCTACGAGCAGTACTTC	CAWRSAYEQYF
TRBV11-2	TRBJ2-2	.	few	TGTGCCAGCAGCTTAGATCCGGGATCGGGGGGCTTACTGTTTTTT	CASSLDPGSGGLLFF
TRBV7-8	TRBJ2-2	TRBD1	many	TGTGCCAGCAGCCCCCGGACAGGAGCGAGTTCGACCGGGGAGCTGTTTTTT	CASSPRTGASSTGELFF
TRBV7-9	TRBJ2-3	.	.	TGTGCCAGCAGTTGGGAGTGGGGAGATACGCAGTATTTT	CASSWEWGDTQYF
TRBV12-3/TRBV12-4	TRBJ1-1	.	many	TGTGCCAGCAGTTTAGCCGGTATTCGTCGGGACGTTGAAGCTTTCTTT	CASSLAGIRRDVEAFF
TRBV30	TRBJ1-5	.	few	TGTGCCTGGAGTCGAGGGGATCAGCCCCAGCATTTT	CAWSRGDQPQHF
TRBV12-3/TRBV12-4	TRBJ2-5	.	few	TGTGCCAGCAGCCGGACAGTACAAGAGACCCAGTACTTC	CASSRTVQETQYF
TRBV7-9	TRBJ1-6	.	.	TGTGCCAGCGGATCACCCCTCCACTTT	CASGSPLHF
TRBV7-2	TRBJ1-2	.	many	TGTGCCAGCAGCTTAGCTGGTATAGGCTACACCTTC	CASSLAGIGYTF